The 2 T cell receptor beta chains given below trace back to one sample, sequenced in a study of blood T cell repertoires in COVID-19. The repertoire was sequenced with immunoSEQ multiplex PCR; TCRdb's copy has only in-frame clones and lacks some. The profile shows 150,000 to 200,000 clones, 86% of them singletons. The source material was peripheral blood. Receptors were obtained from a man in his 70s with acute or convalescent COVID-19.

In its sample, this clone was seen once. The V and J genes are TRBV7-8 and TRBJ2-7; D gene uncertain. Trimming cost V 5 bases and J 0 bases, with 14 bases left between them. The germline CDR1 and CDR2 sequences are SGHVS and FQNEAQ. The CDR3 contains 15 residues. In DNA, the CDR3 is TGTGCCAGCAGCCTAAGACACCCGAACTCCTACGAGCAGTACTTC. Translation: CASSLRHPNSYEQYF.

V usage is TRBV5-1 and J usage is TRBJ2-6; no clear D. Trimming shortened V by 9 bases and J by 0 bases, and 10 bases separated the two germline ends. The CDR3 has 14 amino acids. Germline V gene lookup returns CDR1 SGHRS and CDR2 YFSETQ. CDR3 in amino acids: CATNSDSGANVLTF. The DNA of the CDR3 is TGCGCCACCAACAGTGACTCTGGGGCCAACGTCCTGACTTTC.